A selection of T cell receptor beta chains follows, all from one sample in a study of preoperative IRX-2 immunotherapy in early breast cancer. Libraries were prepared by immunoSEQ multiplex PCR; TCRdb keeps only in-frame clonotypes and omits some of them. The data hold about 98,000 clones, with roughly 88% observed a single time. Sequenced material: tumor tissue, taken after IRX-2 immunotherapy. These receptors were taken from a human donor with breast cancer. Each CDR3 is given with its conserved first and last residue. Fields, in order: D gene, clone size, V gene, J gene, CDR3 DNA, CDR3 protein. The D gene is left open where the match is weak. Not all rows give a size; the values are once, few, many and, for expanded clones, a class.

-,few,TRBV7-5,TRBJ1-5,TGTGCCAGCAGCTTATCTGCAGGGGCCAATCAGCCCCAGCATTTT,CASSLSAGANQPQHF
TRBD2,-,TRBV6-8,TRBJ2-3,TGTGCCATCACCGGTCCGGGGACTAGAGGTACAGATACGCAGTATTTT,CAITGPGTRGTDTQYF
-,once,TRBV22-1,TRBJ2-1,TGTGCCAGCAGTTTAAACAGGGGAAGTGAGCAGTTCTTC,CASSLNRGSEQFF
TRBD2,-,TRBV7-1,TRBJ2-7,TGTGCCAGCACCGATACCTTTACTAGCGGGGGGGCTGAGCAGTACTTC,CASTDTFTSGGAEQYF
TRBD1,-,TRBV19,TRBJ1-2,TGTGCCAGTAGGCCAACCGGGACAGGGCCGTATGGCTACACCTTC,CASRPTGTGPYGYTF
TRBD2,-,TRBV5-1,TRBJ2-2,TGCGCCAGCAGCTTGGTAGTGGCGGGGGGAAGGGAATGGACCGGGGAGCTGTTTTTT,CASSLVVAGGREWTGELFF
TRBD2,-,TRBV5-1,TRBJ2-3,TGCGCCAGCAGCTTGGAGCGGGAGACAGATACGCAGTATTTT,CASSLERETDTQYF
-,-,TRBV5-1,TRBJ2-6,TGCGCCAGCAGCTTGAACACACTTTCTGGGGCCAACGTCCTGACTTTC,CASSLNTLSGANVLTF
-,-,TRBV6-8,TRBJ1-2,TGTGCCATCAGTGACTCGAACACGGGGGGGAACTATGGCTACACCTTC,CAISDSNTGGNYGYTF
TRBD1,-,TRBV28,TRBJ1-2,TGTGCCAGCAGTAGTACCGGGACAGCGCACTATGGCTACACCTTC,CASSSTGTAHYGYTF
-,-,TRBV30,TRBJ1-5,TGTGCCTGGAGTATAACGAGTTTAAATCAGCCCCAGCATTTT,CAWSITSLNQPQHF
TRBD1,-,TRBV5-1,TRBJ2-5,TGCGCCAGCAGCCTACAGGGGCCCCAAGAGACCCAGTACTTC,CASSLQGPQETQYF
-,-,TRBV6-8,TRBJ1-1,TGTGCCAGCAGTAGTACCGGGGCGGGCACTGAAGCTTTCTTT,CASSSTGAGTEAFF
-,-,TRBV12-5,TRBJ1-5,TGTGCTAGTGGTTTGACGGGCAGGGGACTCATAAAGGTATTCAATCAGCCCCAGCATTTT,CASGLTGRGLIKVFNQPQHF
-,-,TRBV10-2,TRBJ1-2,TGCGCCAGCAGTGAAGGAGGCCTCATCTATGGCTACACCTTC,CASSEGGLIYGYTF
TRBD1,-,TRBV28,TRBJ2-7,TGTGCCAGCTGGGGACAGGGCCGGAACGAGCAGTACTTC,CASWGQGRNEQYF
-,-,TRBV19,TRBJ2-3,TGTGCCAGTAGTATAGGTTTAGCAGATACGCAGTATTTT,CASSIGLADTQYF
-,-,TRBV28,TRBJ1-4,TGTGCCAGCAATTGGCCAGGCCTCAATGAAAAACTGTTTTTT,CASNWPGLNEKLFF
-,-,TRBV5-1,TRBJ1-5,TGCGCCAGCACTTGGGAAGCTGGACAGCTCCCCCAGCATTTT,CASTWEAGQLPQHF
TRBD2,-,TRBV15,TRBJ2-7,TGTGCCACCAGCAGAGAACTAGCGGGAGTAAGGGAGCAGTACTTC,CATSRELAGVREQYF
TRBD1,-,TRBV19,TRBJ1-5,TGTGCCACCGCATCAGGGGGCTGGAATCAGCCCCAGCATTTT,CATASGGWNQPQHF
-,-,TRBV6-8,TRBJ1-4,TGTGCCAGCAGTCCTACAGCCCGGGGTGAAAAACTGTTTTTT,CASSPTARGEKLFF
TRBD1,-,TRBV19,TRBJ1-3,TGTGCCAGTAGTATAAGGGGGACAGAAACGGGAAACACCATATATTTT,CASSIRGTETGNTIYF
TRBD2,-,TRBV6-8,TRBJ2-3,TGTGCCAGCAGTAGCCGACTAGCCGCAGATACGCAGTATTTT,CASSSRLAADTQYF
TRBD2,-,TRBV30,TRBJ2-1,TGTGCCTGGAGTGTTCAGCGGGGACTTAACAATGAGCAGTTCTTC,CAWSVQRGLNNEQFF
TRBD1,few,TRBV19,TRBJ1-5,TGTGCCAGTAGTATAGCCGACAGGGATCAGCCCCAGCATTTT,CASSIADRDQPQHF
-,-,TRBV5-1,TRBJ2-6,TGCGCCAGCAGCTTTCCCACCGGACAGTGGGCTGGGGCCAACGTCCTGACTTTC,CASSFPTGQWAGANVLTF
TRBD1,-,TRBV6-8,TRBJ1-1,TGTGCCGGATCGCGGGACAGGGACACTGAAGCTTTCTTT,CAGSRDRDTEAFF
-,-,TRBV18,TRBJ1-3,TGTGCCAGCTCACCAATCTCGGGACCCAGCTCTGGAAACACCATATATTTT,CASSPISGPSSGNTIYF
TRBD2,-,TRBV23-1,TRBJ2-1,TGCGCCAGCAGTCAATCTGGGGGAGGGAGCTCCTACAATGAGCAGTTCTTC,CASSQSGGGSSYNEQFF
TRBD1,-,TRBV18,TRBJ1-1,TGTGCCAGCTCATCACGGGACAGGAACACTGAAGCTTTCTTT,CASSSRDRNTEAFF
-,few,TRBV6-1,TRBJ1-4,TGTGCCAGCAGTGAAGTTGGACGGACAAATGAAAAACTGTTTTTT,CASSEVGRTNEKLFF
TRBD1,once,TRBV5-1,TRBJ2-3,TGCGCCAGCAGCCGGGACAGTAGAACTGGGGCAGATACGCAGTATTTT,CASSRDSRTGADTQYF
-,once,TRBV6-8,TRBJ1-1,TGTGCCAGCAGTTACTCTGTTTCCGGGTACACTGAAGCTTTCTTT,CASSYSVSGYTEAFF
TRBD2,-,TRBV19,TRBJ2-7,TGTGCCAGTAGTCCCCACGACCGGACTAGCGGGGGCCACGAGCAGTACTTC,CASSPHDRTSGGHEQYF
TRBD1,-,TRBV19,TRBJ2-7,TGTGCCAGTAGTCCGGGACAGGGGACTGGCGAGCAGTACTTC,CASSPGQGTGEQYF
-,-,TRBV4-1,TRBJ2-7,TGCGCCAGCAGCCAAACAGGGCACGAGCAGTACTTC,CASSQTGHEQYF
TRBD1,-,TRBV19,TRBJ2-2,TGTGCCAGTAAAGGACAGGGGGCGGACACCGGGGAGCTGTTTTTT,CASKGQGADTGELFF
-,-,TRBV19,TRBJ1-2,TGTGCCAGTAGGGTGGACGGAGACTATGGCTACACCTTC,CASRVDGDYGYTF
-,few,TRBV7-5,TRBJ1-4,TGTGCCAGCAGCCCCGACGGTATGGGGACTGGTGAAAAACTGTTTTTT,CASSPDGMGTGEKLFF
TRBD2,once,TRBV7-7,TRBJ2-1,TGTGCCAGCAGCGCGACTAGCGGGCGACTCAATGAGCAGTTCTTC,CASSATSGRLNEQFF
-,-,TRBV6-8,TRBJ1-5,TGTGCCAGCATCCGGGAAGATAGCAATCAGCCCCAGCATTTT,CASIREDSNQPQHF
-,-,TRBV19,TRBJ2-1,TGTGCCAGTAGTATAGATCACACAGGGATAGACAATGAGCAGTTCTTC,CASSIDHTGIDNEQFF
-,-,TRBV9,TRBJ1-5,TGTGCCAGCAAGGGTCAGGCCAATCAGCCCCAGCATTTT,CASKGQANQPQHF
TRBD2,-,TRBV18,TRBJ2-1,TGTGCCAGCTCACCAAGGAGGGAGGGTTACAATGAGCAGTTCTTC,CASSPRREGYNEQFF
TRBD1,-,TRBV6-8,TRBJ1-2,TGTGCCAGCAGCAAACAGGGGATGATCTATGGCTACACCTTC,CASSKQGMIYGYTF
TRBD1,-,TRBV12-5,TRBJ2-1,TGTGCTAGTGGCCAGACAGGGGCGTTCAATGAGCAGTTCTTC,CASGQTGAFNEQFF
TRBD1,-,TRBV16,TRBJ1-5,TGTGCCAGCACTGGACAGGGCAATCAGCCCCAGCATTTT,CASTGQGNQPQHF
-,few,TRBV18,TRBJ1-4,TGTGCCAGCTCATTACGCCCAGACCGGGATGAAAAACTGTTTTTT,CASSLRPDRDEKLFF
-,-,TRBV30,TRBJ1-1,TGTGCCTGGAGTGTATACACTGAAGCTTTCTTT,CAWSVYTEAFF
TRBD1,-,TRBV29-1,TRBJ2-2,TGCAGCGCCGGACAGGTGATGAACACCGGGGAGCTGTTTTTT,CSAGQVMNTGELFF
-,-,TRBV5-1,TRBJ1-5,TGCGCCAGCAGCTTGGACGGCCGGGCGGGCAATCAGCCCCAGCATTTT,CASSLDGRAGNQPQHF
-,-,TRBV7-7,TRBJ2-5,TGTGCCAGCAGCCGAAAACCCCAAGGTGTAGGGTGGCAAGAGACCCAGTACTTC,CASSRKPQGVGWQETQYF
-,few,TRBV11-3,TRBJ1-3,TGTGCCAGCAGCCCGTTGGTGAGCTCTGGAAACACCATATATTTT,CASSPLVSSGNTIYF
-,-,TRBV5-1,TRBJ2-5,TGCGCCAGCAGCTTGGCCGGTAGGGGCCTCCAAGAGACCCAGTACTTC,CASSLAGRGLQETQYF
-,-,TRBV19,TRBJ1-2,TGTGCCAGTAGTACCCGGGAAGTTAATGGCTACACCTTC,CASSTREVNGYTF
-,-,TRBV7-1,TRBJ2-2,TGTGCCAGCAGTCGCCAGGGAACCGGGGAGCTGTTTTTT,CASSRQGTGELFF
TRBD1,once,TRBV29-1,TRBJ2-7,TGCAGCGTTTGGGACAGGGGCTACGAGCAGTACTTC,CSVWDRGYEQYF
TRBD1,-,TRBV18,TRBJ2-1,TGTGCCAGCTCACCAGGGACAGGGGCATCCCTCATAGGGGACAATGAGCAGTTCTTC,CASSPGTGASLIGDNEQFF